The 18 T cell receptor beta chains reported below all come from one sample, sequenced in a study of spatial heterogeneity in lung cancer. TCRdb processed the 5' RACE reads anew with MiXCR; each CDR3 protein has one entry. The sample holds about 1,200 distinct CDR3 sequences, about 38% seen once. The time point denotes: sample taken at primary tumor resection. The sample in question was normal lung tissue next to the tumor, obtained at surgery. All receptors derive from a male donor with early-stage non-small cell lung cancer.

The rearrangement joins TRBV20-1 to TRBJ2-7; 7 positions agree with TRBD1. Unmatched junction bases numbered 3, after V lost 6 bases and J lost 4 bases. From germline, CDR1 is DFQATT and CDR2 SNEGSKA (reference sequence). The CDR3 extends over 11 amino acids. The CDR3: CSARQGYEQYF. The CDR3 nucleotides are TGCAGTGCCAGACAGGGATACGAGCAGTACTTC.

The rearrangement links TRBV6-4 to TRBJ2-1; maybe TRBD2 (6 bases). V was shortened by 5 bases and J by 3 bases, with 17 bases between the two germline ends. The germline V gene encodes CDR1 MRHNA and CDR2 SNTAGT. This CDR3 comprises 16 residues. Here the CDR3 reads CASSRERLPLYNEQFF. The CDR3 DNA reads TGTGCCAGCAGTCGGGAGCGGTTACCCCTCTACAATGAGCAGTTCTTC.

In its sample, this clonotype ranks as large. J is TRBJ2-7 and V is TRBV20-1, with D hard to call. The ends were cut back, 5 bases at V and 6 bases at J, with 11 bases in the middle. Germline-derived CDR1 and CDR2 are DFQATT and SNEGSKA (reference sequence). There are 11 residues in the CDR3. The CDR3 region has the DNA TGCAGTGCTCTTAATCCCGTCGAGCAGTACTTC. It is translated as CSALNPVEQYF.

The chain uses TRBV5-1 and TRBJ2-5; D is undetermined. The CDR3 contains 11 residues. Per germline, CDR1 SGHRS and CDR2 YFSETQ. Trimming left V 4 bases short and J 1 base short, with 2 bases between. The CDR3, as DNA: TGCGCCAGCAGCCTCCAAGAGACCCAGTACTTC. This sequence encodes CASSLQETQYF.

This clonotype was detected only a few times. DNA of the CDR3: TGTGCCAGCAGCCACACCTACGAGCAGTACTTC. It codes for CASSHTYEQYF. The J gene is TRBJ2-7, the V gene TRBV3-1; no clear D gene. The CDR3 has 11 residues. V lost 3 bases and J 2 bases, leaving 2 bases between the germline ends. Germline values: CDR1 LGHDT, CDR2 YNNKEL (reference sequence).

This clonotype is hyperexpanded within its sample. V gene TRBV30 combines with J gene TRBJ1-1, with no clear D. The CDR3 has 11 amino acids. Germline CDR1 reads GTSNPN; CDR2 reads SVGIG (reference sequence). Trimming cost V 8 bases and J 5 bases, with 12 bases left between them. The CDR3 DNA follows: TGTGCCGGACCCTATGGTACTGAAGCTTTCTTT. Its protein product is CAGPYGTEAFF.

The rearrangement uses TRBV7-8 and TRBJ2-1; 10 bases align to TRBD2. With 3 bases clipped from V and 5 bases from J, the junction kept 7 bases outside the gene matches. Germline values: CDR1 SGHVS, CDR2 FQNEAQ. There are 16 residues in the CDR3. The CDR3 is CASSLWLAGADNEQFF. In nucleotides, the CDR3 is TGTGCCAGCAGCTTGTGGCTAGCGGGAGCAGACAATGAGCAGTTCTTC.

In its sample, this clonotype is medium-sized. The chain links TRBV2 to TRBJ1-1; D possibly corresponds to TRBD1 (5 bases). V dropped 3 bases and J dropped 3 bases, with 14 bases sitting between them. The CDR3 extends over 15 amino acids. Per the germline V gene, CDR1 is SNHLY and CDR2 is FYNNEI. CDR3 sequence: CASSDGRDGDTEAFF. The CDR3 DNA reads TGTGCCAGCAGTGATGGCAGGGATGGGGACACTGAAGCTTTCTTT. The variable domain in full, with the rest retrieved from reference TRBV2 and TRBJ1-1, is EPEVTQTPSHQVTQMGQEVILRCVPISNHLYFYWYRQILGQKVEFLVSFYNNEISEKSEIFDDQFSVERPDGSNFTLKIRSTKLEDSAMYFCASSDGRDGDTEAFFGQGTRLTVV.

The chain is built from TRBV19 and TRBJ2-5; 8 positions match TRBD2. The J segment lost 5 bases and the V segment lost 8 bases, leaving 10 bases of the junction unmatched. There are 14 residues in the CDR3. Looked up from germline, CDR1 is LNHDA and CDR2 is SQIVND (reference sequence). CDR3 region: CASAGGAGSETQYF. The DNA for the CDR3 is TGTGCCAGTGCCGGGGGGGCAGGGAGCGAGACCCAGTACTTC.

This clonotype was seen a single time. This chain uses TRBV5-1 with TRBJ2-6, with no clear D. The CDR3 has 14 amino acids. Between the trimmed V and J ends, which lost 0 bases and 1 base, there was a span of 2 bases. Germline values: CDR1 SGHRS, CDR2 YFSETQ. This CDR3 is CASSLGSGANVLTF. DNA of the CDR3: TGCGCCAGCAGCTTGGGGTCTGGGGCCAACGTCCTGACTTTC.

The chain uses TRBV9 and TRBJ2-7, with a weak D call TRBD2 (5 bases). The CDR3 sequence is 12 residues long. Germline V CDR1 and CDR2: SGDLS, YYNGEE. Trimming removed 4 bases at V and 7 bases at J, with 12 bases between. CDR3 bases: TGTGCCAGCAGCTCACTTGAGGGAGAGCAGTACTTC. Amino acid sequence: CASSSLEGEQYF.

The rearrangement uses TRBV29-1 and TRBJ2-5, with TRBD2 as a possible D gene (6 bases). Trimming cost V 5 bases and J 7 bases, with 23 bases left between them. Germline V gives CDR1 SQVTM, CDR2 ANQGSEA. The CDR3 is made up of 15 amino acids. CDR3 sequence (DNA): TGCAGCGTTCCGATGGATAGCGGCGGGTGGGGGACCCAGTACTTC. It encodes CSVPMDSGGWGTQYF.

Notes on this clonotype: With a much larger clone just one base away, this may be a read error. This chain connects TRBV18 to TRBJ2-1, with D possibly matching TRBD1 (6 bases). This CDR3 is 14 amino acids long. Germline V gene data show CDR1 as KGHSH and CDR2 as LQKENI. V was clipped by 8 bases and J by 0 bases, with 11 bases between them. In DNA form, the CDR3 reads TGTGCCAGCAGGGGGTTTACCTCCTACAATGAGCAGTTCTTC. Protein: CASRGFTSYNEQFF.

The rearrangement joins TRBV20-1 to TRBJ1-1, with a possible D match to TRBD1 (6 bases). CDR3 size: 17 residues. V shed 1 base and J shed 1 base, with 19 bases lying between them. The germline CDR1 and CDR2 sequences are DFQATT and SNEGSKA (reference sequence). CDR3 coding DNA: TGCAGTGCTAGAGGTCCCCGCCGGGGGCCAAAGAACACTGAAGCTTTCTTT. Residues: CSARGPRRGPKNTEAFF.

By its share, this clonotype is large. The V and J genes are TRBV7-6 and TRBJ2-2, with D tentatively TRBD1 (6 bases). Trimming shortened V by 5 bases and J by 0 bases, and 13 bases separated the two germline ends. Germline V gene data show CDR1 as SGHVS and CDR2 as FNYEAQ. The CDR3 extends over 16 amino acids. The CDR3 reads CASSPRTETNTGELFF. CDR3 sequence (DNA): TGTGCCAGCAGCCCCCGGACAGAGACGAACACCGGGGAGCTGTTTTTT.

This chain connects TRBV20-1 to TRBJ2-7; TRBD1 matches at 8 bases. With V trimmed by 6 bases and J by 5 bases, 12 bases remained unmatched. Germline CDR1 and CDR2: DFQATT and SNEGSKA (reference sequence). CDR3 length: 14 residues. The CDR3 sequence is CSATPPTGDDEQYF. The CDR3 DNA reads as TGCAGTGCCACACCGCCGACAGGGGATGACGAGCAGTACTTC.

In its sample, this clonotype ranks as large (0.1 to 1%). V is TRBV6-6 and J is TRBJ1-1; D remains ambiguous. CDR1 is MNHNY and CDR2 is SVGAGI in the germline V gene (reference sequence). CDR3 length: 13 residues. V was trimmed by 10 bases and J by 1 base, leaving 13 bases between them. The CDR3 nucleotides are TGTGCCACCGCGGAGGGTCAGAACACTGAAGCTTTCTTT. Translated, it gives CATAEGQNTEAFF.

By sample share, this clonotype is large. The CDR3 region is CASSYSTRTVATETQYF. CDR3 DNA: TGTGCCAGCAGTTATTCCACCCGGACAGTTGCAACGGAGACCCAGTACTTC. This chain links TRBV6-5 with TRBJ2-5; possibly TRBD1 for D (6 bases). Germline V CDR1 and CDR2: MNHEY, SVGAGI. The V and J ends lost 3 bases and 5 bases respectively, with 22 bases between them. This CDR3 comprises 17 residues.